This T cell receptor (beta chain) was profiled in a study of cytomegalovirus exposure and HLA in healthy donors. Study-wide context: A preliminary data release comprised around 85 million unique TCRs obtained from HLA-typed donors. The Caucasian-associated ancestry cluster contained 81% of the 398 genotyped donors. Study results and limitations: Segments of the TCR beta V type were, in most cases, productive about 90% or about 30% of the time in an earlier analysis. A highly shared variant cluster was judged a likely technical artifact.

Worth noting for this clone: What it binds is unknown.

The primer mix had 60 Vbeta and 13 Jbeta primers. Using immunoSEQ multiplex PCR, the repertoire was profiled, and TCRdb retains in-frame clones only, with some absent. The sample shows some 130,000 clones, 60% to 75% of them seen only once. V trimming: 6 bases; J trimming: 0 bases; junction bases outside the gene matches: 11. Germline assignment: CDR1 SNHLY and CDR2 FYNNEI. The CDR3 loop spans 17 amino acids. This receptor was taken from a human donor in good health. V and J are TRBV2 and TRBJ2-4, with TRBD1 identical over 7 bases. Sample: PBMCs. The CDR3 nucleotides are TGTGCCAGCAGCCCCTTACAGGGGTCCGGAGCCAAAAACATTCAGTACTTC. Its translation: CASSPLQGSGAKNIQYF.